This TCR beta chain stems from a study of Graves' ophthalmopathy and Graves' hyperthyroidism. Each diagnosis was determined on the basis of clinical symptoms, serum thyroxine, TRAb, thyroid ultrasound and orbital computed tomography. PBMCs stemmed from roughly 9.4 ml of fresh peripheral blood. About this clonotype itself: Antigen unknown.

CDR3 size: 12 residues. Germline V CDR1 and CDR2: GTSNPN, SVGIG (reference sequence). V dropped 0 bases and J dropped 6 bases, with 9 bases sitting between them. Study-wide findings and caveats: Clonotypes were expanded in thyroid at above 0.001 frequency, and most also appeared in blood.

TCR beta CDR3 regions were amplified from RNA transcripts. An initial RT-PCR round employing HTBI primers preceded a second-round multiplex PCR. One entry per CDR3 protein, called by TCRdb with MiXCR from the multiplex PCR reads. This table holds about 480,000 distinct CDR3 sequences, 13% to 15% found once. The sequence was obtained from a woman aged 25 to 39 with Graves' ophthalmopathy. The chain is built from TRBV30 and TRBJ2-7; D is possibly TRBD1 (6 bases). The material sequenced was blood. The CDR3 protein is CAWSVIRGEQYF. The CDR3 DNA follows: TGTGCCTGGAGTGTCATCAGGGGCGAGCAGTACTTC. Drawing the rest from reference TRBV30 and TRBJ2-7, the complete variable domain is SQTIHQWPATLVQPVGSPLSLECTVEGTSNPNLYWYRQAAGRGLQLLFYSVGIGQISSEVPQNLSASRPQDRQFILSSKKLLLSDSGFYLCAWSVIRGEQYFGPGTRLTVT.